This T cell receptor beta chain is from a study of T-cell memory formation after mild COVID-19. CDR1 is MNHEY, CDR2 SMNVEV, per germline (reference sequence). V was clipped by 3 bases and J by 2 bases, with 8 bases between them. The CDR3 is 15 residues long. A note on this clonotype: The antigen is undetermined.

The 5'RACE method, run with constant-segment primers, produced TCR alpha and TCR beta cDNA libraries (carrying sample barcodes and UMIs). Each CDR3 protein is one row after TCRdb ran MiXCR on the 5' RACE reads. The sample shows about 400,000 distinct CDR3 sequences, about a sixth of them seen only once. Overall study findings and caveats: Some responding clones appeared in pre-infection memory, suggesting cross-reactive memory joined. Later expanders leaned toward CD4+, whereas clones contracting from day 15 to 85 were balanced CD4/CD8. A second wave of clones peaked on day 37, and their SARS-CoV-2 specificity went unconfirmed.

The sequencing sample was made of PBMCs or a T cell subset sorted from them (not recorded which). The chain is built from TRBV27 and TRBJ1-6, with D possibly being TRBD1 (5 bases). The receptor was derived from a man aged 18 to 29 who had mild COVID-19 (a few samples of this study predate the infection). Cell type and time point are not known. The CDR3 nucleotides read TGTGCCAGCAGTTTGAGGGGCCCCTATAATTCACCCCTCCACTTT. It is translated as CASSLRGPYNSPLHF.